This T cell receptor beta chain stems from a study of shared clonotypes between healthy human individuals. At the level of the study: The cohort comprised a couple of women and a few men. Their ages spanned 18 to 49 years. Donors had three CD4 naive, three CD4 memory, two CD8 naive and one CD8 memory plate apiece.

The CDR3 length is 15 residues. Trimming shortened V by 5 bases and J by 5 bases, and 15 bases separated the two germline ends. Germline V gives CDR1 MRHNA, CDR2 SNTAGT. General study points: Generation probabilities of non-shared clonotypes were lower (relative to those shared by all four donors). Clonotype sharing among donors likely depends on sequencing depth.

TCRdb keeps only in-frame clones here, not all; method: immunoSEQ multiplex PCR. Seen here are roughly 2.2 million clones, under 95% observed once, and the top ten hold 0.37%. Notes on this clone: The target antigen is unknown.

The clonotype comes from a man between 18 and 29 years old in good health. Some clones in this sample may be carry-over from other donors' samples. The V call is TRBV6-4, the J call TRBJ2-2; the D call may be TRBD1 or TRBD2 (6 bases each). Material for sequencing was naive CD4+ T cells from PBMCs. Subset here: CD45RA+ positively selected. In DNA form, the CDR3 reads TGTGCCAGCAGTCCCGGGGGCCCGGGAACCGGGGAGCTGTTTTTT. It specifies CASSPGGPGTGELFF.